This T cell receptor beta chain appears in the sequencing data of a study of blood T cell repertoires in COVID-19. Study-wide context: Researchers got acute and convalescent COVID-19 samples from the United States, Italy and Spain. The cDNA or gDNA used as material had been derived from T cells, B-cell-depleted T cells, or PBMCs.

Seattle participants joined during active infection and were tracked over time. The germline CDR1 and CDR2 sequences are MNHEY and SMNVEV (reference sequence). With 2 bases clipped from V and 2 bases from J, the junction kept 22 bases outside the gene matches. The length of the CDR3 is 22 residues. The data were produced by immunoSEQ multiplex PCR, yet TCRdb's version contains in-frame clones alone and is incomplete. The repertoire has more than 200,000 clones, about 87% of them found once; the top ten carry around 5.1%. Sequenced material: peripheral blood. The clonotype comes from an older woman with COVID-19, enrolled during active disease. The chain couples TRBV27 to TRBJ2-1, with 9 bases fitting TRBD1. The CDR3 here is CASSLGVLPGRKDRGTYNEQFF. CDR3 DNA sequence: TGTGCCAGCAGTTTAGGGGTCTTACCGGGACGGAAGGACAGGGGAACCTACAATGAGCAGTTCTTC.